The rows below give T cell receptor beta chains drawn from one sample of a study of T cells after yellow fever vaccination. TCRdb re-derived calls from the 5' RACE reads in MiXCR, one entry per CDR3 protein. This sample yields a few hundred thousand distinct CDR3 sequences, of which around 8.1% are seen a single time; 15% to 20% belongs to the top ten. Sequences were derived from PBMCs, sampled roughly 47 days after the first yellow fever vaccination. All receptors derive from a man in his late teens or twenties who received the YFV17D yellow fever vaccine. Both conserved end residues are part of each CDR3. The order of the fields is clone size, D gene, V gene, CDR3 protein. D genes are given only for firm matches. Not every row has a clone size; where given, it reads once, few, many or a size class.

size: few; D: NA; V: TRBV6-5; CDR3: CASSYGPTQPQHF
size: NA; D: TRBD1; V: TRBV5-1; CDR3: CASSFRGRGRPEQYF
size: few; D: NA; V: TRBV5-1; CDR3: CASRLEGAETQYF
size: many; D: NA; V: TRBV7-2; CDR3: CASSAQTGFKNIQYF
size: few; D: TRBD1; V: TRBV6-2/TRBV6-3; CDR3: CASSTLRQGAHTGELFF
size: NA; D: NA; V: TRBV7-2; CDR3: CASSHDLGNTIYF
size: few; D: TRBD2; V: TRBV20-1; CDR3: CSASPSSGSSYEQYF
size: NA; D: TRBD2; V: TRBV7-3; CDR3: CASSPGTSGDEQFF
size: many; D: TRBD1; V: TRBV28; CDR3: CASSHRDRGIRAFF
size: few; D: NA; V: TRBV12-3/TRBV12-4; CDR3: CASSLRGEGPQHF
size: NA; D: NA; V: TRBV29-1; CDR3: CSAGGGERGYTF
size: NA; D: TRBD1; V: TRBV5-1; CDR3: CASSFTGGVPEAFF
size: NA; D: NA; V: TRBV29-1; CDR3: CSVVQKINLNTEAFF
size: NA; D: TRBD2; V: TRBV6-2/TRBV6-3; CDR3: CASSPSRRGALFTDTQYF
size: few; D: NA; V: TRBV12-3/TRBV12-4; CDR3: CASSPGPSRKYF
size: NA; D: TRBD2; V: TRBV27; CDR3: CASSLIFGTSGKQETQYF
size: NA; D: NA; V: TRBV5-6; CDR3: CASSLWSQPTYGYTF
size: few; D: NA; V: TRBV7-2; CDR3: CASSLGFRNRNTEAFF